Sequencing of this T cell receptor (beta chain) was carried out in a study of T-cell reconstitution after alpha-beta-depleted transplantation in children (dated by TCRdb to the mid-2010s). Looking at the study overall: Using TCR repertoire profiling, the study followed T-cell immune reconstitution in a quantitative way in children after TCRalphabeta/CD19-depleted allogeneic hematopoietic cell transplantation.

The CDR3 has 12 amino acids, counting the end cysteine and phenylalanine. The only DNA kept is the CDR3, 36 bases in frame from the first base. The germline V gene supplies CDR1 MNHEY and CDR2 SVGAGI. V lost 5 bases and J lost 7 bases; the stretch between them is 11 bases long. What the treatment or condition label conveys for this sample: allogeneic hematopoietic cell transplantation with graft depleted of TCRalphabeta T cells and CD19 B cells. TCRalphabeta/CD19-depleted allogeneic hematopoietic cell grafts were given to the transplant recipients, all of whom were children. Findings and caveats that apply to the study as a whole: The apparently early alphabetaT-cell count recovery about two months after transplant was reportedly dependent on only several hundred rapidly expanded clones derived from non-depleted graft cells. The high TCRbeta diversity at day 60 in some patients was ascribed to recipient T cells and intrathymic progenitors that had survived conditioning. Over subsequent months, a decline in hyperexpanded clone frequencies was noted, and after one year, T-cell counts and TCRbeta diversity were mostly ascribed to newly produced T cells.

Library prep was done by PCR. The run used an Illumina HiSeq 2500. Molecular barcoding was employed in the preparation of TCR libraries, with unique molecular identifiers being used to normalize TCRbeta repertoire quantification. TCRdb handled the public reads itself, with Q25 trimming in fastp and clone calling in MiXCR, and kept productive beta chains. Entries that share a CDR3 protein sequence are merged under the most common genes and DNA. This sample lists more than 200,000 distinct CDR3 sequences; about 23% were detected once. The top ten constitute 2% to 3% of the sample. A word on this clonotype: The antigen it binds to is not known. Per-base qualities were not stored, and no clone one base away is much larger.

The source material was PBMCs, sampled before TCRalphabeta/CD19-depleted stem cell transplant. The rearrangement joined TRBV6-5 to TRBJ1-1, with TRBD1 tentatively as D gene (5 bases match). The source of this sequence is a girl aged 2-10 years with Fanconi anemia, due to receive a stem cell transplant. The CDR3 protein is CASSRDSLEAFF. In nucleotide form, the sequence is TGTGCCAGCAGTCGCGACAGCCTTGAAGCTTTCTTT.